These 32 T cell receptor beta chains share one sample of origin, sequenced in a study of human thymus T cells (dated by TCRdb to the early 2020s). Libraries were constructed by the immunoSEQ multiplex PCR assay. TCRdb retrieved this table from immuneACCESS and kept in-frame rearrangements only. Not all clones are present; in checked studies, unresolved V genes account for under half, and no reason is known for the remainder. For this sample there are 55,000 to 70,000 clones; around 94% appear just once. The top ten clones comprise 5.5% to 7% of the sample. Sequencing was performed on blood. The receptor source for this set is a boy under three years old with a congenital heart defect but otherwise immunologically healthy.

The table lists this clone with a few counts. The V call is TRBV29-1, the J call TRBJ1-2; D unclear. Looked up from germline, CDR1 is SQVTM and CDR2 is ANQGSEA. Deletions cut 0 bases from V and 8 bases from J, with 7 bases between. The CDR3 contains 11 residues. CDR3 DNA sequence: TGCAGCGTTGAAGAGCGGGTCGGCTACACCTTC. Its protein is CSVEERVGYTF.

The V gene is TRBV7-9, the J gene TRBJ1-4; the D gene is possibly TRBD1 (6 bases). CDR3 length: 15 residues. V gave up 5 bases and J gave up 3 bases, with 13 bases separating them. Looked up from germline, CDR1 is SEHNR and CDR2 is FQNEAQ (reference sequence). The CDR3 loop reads CASSQLAGANEKLFF. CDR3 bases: TGTGCCAGCAGCCAACTCGCAGGGGCTAATGAAAAACTGTTTTTT. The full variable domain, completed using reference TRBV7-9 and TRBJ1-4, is DTGVSQNPRHKITKRGQNVTFRCDPISEHNRLYWYRQTLGQGPEFLTYFQNEAQLEKSRLLSDRFSAERPKGSFSTLEIQRTEQGDSAMYLCASSQLAGANEKLFFGSGTQLSVL.

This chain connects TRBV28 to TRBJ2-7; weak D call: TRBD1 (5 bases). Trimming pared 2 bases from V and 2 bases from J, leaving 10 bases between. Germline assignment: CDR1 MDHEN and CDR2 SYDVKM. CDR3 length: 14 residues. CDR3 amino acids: CASSLNVGAYEQYF. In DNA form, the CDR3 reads TGTGCCAGCAGTTTAAATGTAGGGGCCTACGAGCAGTACTTC.

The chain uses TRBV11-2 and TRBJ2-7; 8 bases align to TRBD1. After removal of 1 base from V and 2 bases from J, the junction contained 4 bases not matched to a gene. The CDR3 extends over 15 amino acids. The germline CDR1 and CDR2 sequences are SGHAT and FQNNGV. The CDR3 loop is CASSLGWTGTYEQYF. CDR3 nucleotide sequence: TGTGCCAGCAGCTTAGGGTGGACAGGGACCTACGAGCAGTACTTC.

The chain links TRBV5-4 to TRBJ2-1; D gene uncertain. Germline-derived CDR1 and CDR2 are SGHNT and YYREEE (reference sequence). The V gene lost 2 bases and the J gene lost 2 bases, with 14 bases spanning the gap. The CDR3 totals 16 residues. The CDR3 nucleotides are TGTGCCAGCAGCTTCCCCAGGCCGGACCCCTACAATGAGCAGTTCTTC. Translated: CASSFPRPDPYNEQFF.

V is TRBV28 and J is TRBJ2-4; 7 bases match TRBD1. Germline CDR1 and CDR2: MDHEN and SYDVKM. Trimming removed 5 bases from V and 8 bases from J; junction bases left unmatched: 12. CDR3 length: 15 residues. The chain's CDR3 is CASSRVTGERDIQYF. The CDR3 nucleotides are TGTGCCAGCAGTCGCGTAACAGGGGAACGGGACATTCAGTACTTC.

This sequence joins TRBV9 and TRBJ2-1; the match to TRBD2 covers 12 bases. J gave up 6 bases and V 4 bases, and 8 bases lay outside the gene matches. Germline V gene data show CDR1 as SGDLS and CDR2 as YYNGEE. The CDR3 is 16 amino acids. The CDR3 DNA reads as TGTGCCAGCAGCCATCCCCCTAGCGGGGGGGCCAATGAGCAGTTCTTC. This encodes CASSHPPSGGANEQFF.

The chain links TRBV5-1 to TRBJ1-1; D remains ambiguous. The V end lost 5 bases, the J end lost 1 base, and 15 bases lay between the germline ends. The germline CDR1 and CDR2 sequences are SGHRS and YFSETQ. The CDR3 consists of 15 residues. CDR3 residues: CASSPLDGGNTEAFF. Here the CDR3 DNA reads TGCGCCAGCAGTCCGCTTGATGGAGGGAACACTGAAGCTTTCTTT.

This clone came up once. The CDR3 sequence: CASSLVYRGTDTQYF. CDR3 coding DNA: TGCGCCAGCAGCTTGGTTTACAGGGGCACAGATACGCAGTATTTT. This chain links TRBV5-1 with TRBJ2-3; TRBD1 might be the D (6 bases). Trimming shortened V by 0 bases and J by 1 base, and 9 bases separated the two germline ends. The CDR3 length is 15 residues. Germline V gives CDR1 SGHRS, CDR2 YFSETQ.

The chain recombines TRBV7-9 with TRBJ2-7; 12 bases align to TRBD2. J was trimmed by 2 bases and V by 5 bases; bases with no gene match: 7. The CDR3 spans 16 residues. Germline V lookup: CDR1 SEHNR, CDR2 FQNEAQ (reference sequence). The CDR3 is CASSVGLAGDTYEQYF. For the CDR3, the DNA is TGTGCCAGCAGCGTGGGACTAGCGGGTGACACCTACGAGCAGTACTTC.

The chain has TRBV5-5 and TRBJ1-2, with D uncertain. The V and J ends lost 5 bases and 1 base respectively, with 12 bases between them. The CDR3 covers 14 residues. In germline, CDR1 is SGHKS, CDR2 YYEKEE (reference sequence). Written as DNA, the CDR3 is TGTGCCAGCAGTTTAGAGGCGGGTAACTATGGCTACACCTTC. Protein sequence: CASSLEAGNYGYTF. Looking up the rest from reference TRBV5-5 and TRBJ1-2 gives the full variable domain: DAGVTQSPTHLIKTRGQQVTLRCSPISGHKSVSWYQQVLGQGPQFIFQYYEKEERGRGNFPDRFSARQFPNYSSELNVNALLLGDSALYLCASSLEAGNYGYTFGSGTRLTVV.

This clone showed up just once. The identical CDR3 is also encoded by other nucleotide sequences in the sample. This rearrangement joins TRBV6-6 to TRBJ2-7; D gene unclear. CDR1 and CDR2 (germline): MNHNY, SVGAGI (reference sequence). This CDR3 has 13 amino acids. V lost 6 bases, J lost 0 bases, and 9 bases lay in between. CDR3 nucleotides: TGTGCCAGCAGCCTAGGGTCCTCCTACGAGCAGTACTTC. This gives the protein CASSLGSSYEQYF.

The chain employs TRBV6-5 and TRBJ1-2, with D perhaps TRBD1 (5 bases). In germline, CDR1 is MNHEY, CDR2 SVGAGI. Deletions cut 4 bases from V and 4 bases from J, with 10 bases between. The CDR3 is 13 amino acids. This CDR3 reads CASSWGPPYGYTF. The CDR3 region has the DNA TGTGCCAGCAGTTGGGGCCCACCCTATGGCTACACCTTC.

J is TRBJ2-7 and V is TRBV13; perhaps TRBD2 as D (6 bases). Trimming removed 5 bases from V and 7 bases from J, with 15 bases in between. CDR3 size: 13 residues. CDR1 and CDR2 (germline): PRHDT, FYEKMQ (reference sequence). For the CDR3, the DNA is TGTGCCAGCAGCCCCCGCGGGGCTGGGGAGCAGTACTTC. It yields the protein CASSPRGAGEQYF.

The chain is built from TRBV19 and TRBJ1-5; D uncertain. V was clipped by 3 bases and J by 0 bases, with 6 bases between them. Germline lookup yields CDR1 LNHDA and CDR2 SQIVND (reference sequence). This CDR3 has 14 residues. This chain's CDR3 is CASSIWLSNQPQHF. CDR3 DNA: TGTGCCAGTAGTATTTGGCTTAGCAATCAGCCCCAGCATTTT.

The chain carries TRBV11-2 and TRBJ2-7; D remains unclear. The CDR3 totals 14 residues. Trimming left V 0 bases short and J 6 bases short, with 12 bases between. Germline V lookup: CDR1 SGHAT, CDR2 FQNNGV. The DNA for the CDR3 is TGTGCCAGCAGCTTAGAAGGGTATGGCGGCGAGCAGTACTTC. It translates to CASSLEGYGGEQYF.

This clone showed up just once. CDR3 nucleotides: TGTGCCAGCAGCCAACAGGGGGCTTTAGGTTCACCCCTCCACTTT. This codes for CASSQQGALGSPLHF. V is TRBV7-2 and J is TRBJ1-6; 9 bases align to TRBD1. CDR3 length equals 15 residues. V trimming: 5 bases; J trimming: 9 bases; junction bases outside the gene matches: 8. The germline CDR1 and CDR2 sequences are SGHTA and FQGNSA.

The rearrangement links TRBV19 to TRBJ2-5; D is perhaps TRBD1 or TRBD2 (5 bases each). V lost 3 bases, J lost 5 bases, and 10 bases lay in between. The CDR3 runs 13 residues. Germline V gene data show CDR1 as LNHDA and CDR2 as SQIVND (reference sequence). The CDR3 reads CASSIGGYETQYF. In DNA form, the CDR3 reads TGTGCCAGTAGTATTGGGGGTTACGAGACCCAGTACTTC.

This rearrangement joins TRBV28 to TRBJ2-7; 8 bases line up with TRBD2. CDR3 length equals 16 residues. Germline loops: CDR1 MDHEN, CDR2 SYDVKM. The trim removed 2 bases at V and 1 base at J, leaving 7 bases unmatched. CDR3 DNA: TGTGCCAGCAGTTTAAGTCCTAGCGGGTTATCCTACGAGCAGTACTTC. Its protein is CASSLSPSGLSYEQYF.

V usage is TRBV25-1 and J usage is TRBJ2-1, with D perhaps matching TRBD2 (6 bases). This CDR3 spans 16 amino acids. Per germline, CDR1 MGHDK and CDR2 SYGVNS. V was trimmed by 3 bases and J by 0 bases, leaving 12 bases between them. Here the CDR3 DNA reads TGTGCCAGCAGTGATTTTAGCGGATCCTCCTACAATGAGCAGTTCTTC. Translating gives CASSDFSGSSYNEQFF.

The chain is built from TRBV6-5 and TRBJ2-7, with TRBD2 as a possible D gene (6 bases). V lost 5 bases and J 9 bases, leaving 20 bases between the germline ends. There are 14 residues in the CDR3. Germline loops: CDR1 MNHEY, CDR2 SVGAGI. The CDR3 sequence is CASSHGTQEGGQYF. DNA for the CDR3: TGTGCCAGCAGTCACGGGACTCAGGAAGGCGGGCAGTACTTC.

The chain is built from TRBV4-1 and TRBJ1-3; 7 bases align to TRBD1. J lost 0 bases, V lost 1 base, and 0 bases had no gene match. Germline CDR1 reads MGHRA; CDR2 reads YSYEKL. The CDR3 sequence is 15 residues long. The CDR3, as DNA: TGCGCCAGCAGCCAAGGACAGGGCTCTGGAAACACCATATATTTT. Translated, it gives CASSQGQGSGNTIYF.

CDR3 sequence: CASSSTGQRHTYSNQPQHF. The CDR3 DNA reads as TGCGCCAGCAGCTCAACCGGACAGCGACACACCTATAGCAATCAGCCCCAGCATTTT. The J gene is TRBJ1-5, the V gene TRBV5-1; a weak D match, TRBD1 (6 bases). Trimming shortened V by 3 bases and J by 0 bases, and 22 bases separated the two germline ends. The germline gives CDR1 SGHRS, CDR2 YFSETQ. The CDR3 runs 19 residues.

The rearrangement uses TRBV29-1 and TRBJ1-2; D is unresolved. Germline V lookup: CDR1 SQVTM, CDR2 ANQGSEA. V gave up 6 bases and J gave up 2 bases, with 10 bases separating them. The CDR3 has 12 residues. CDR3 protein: CSVAPRNYGYTF. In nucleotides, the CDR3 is TGCAGCGTCGCCCCGCGGAACTATGGCTACACCTTC.

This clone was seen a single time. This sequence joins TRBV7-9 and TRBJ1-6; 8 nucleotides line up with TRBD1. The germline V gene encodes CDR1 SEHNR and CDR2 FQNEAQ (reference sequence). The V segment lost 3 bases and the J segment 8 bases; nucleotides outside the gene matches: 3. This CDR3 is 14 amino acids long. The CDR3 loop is CASSFLQGDSPLHF. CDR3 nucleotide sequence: TGTGCCAGCAGCTTCCTACAGGGGGATTCACCCCTCCACTTT.

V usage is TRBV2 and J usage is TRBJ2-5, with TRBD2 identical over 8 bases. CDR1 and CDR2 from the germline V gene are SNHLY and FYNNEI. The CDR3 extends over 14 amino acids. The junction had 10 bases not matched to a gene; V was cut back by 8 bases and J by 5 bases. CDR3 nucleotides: TGTGCCAGCCAAAGGCTAGCGGGTGTTGAGACCCAGTACTTC. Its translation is CASQRLAGVETQYF. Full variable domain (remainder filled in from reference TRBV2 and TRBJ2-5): EPEVTQTPSHQVTQMGQEVILRCVPISNHLYFYWYRQILGQKVEFLVSFYNNEISEKSEIFDDQFSVERPDGSNFTLKIRSTKLEDSAMYFCASQRLAGVETQYFGPGTRLLVL.

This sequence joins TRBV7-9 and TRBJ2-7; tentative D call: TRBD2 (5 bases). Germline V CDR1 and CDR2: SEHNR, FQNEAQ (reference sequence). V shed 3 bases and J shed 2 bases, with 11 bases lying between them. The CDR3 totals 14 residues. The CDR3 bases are TGTGCCAGCAGCTTGGGTGACTACACCTACGAGCAGTACTTC. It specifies CASSLGDYTYEQYF.

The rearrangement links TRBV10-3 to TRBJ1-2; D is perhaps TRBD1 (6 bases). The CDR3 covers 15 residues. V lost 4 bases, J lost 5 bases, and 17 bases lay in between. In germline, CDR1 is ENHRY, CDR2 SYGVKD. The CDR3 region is CAISGSRQETYGYTF. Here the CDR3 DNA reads TGTGCCATCAGTGGGTCTAGACAGGAAACATATGGCTACACCTTC.

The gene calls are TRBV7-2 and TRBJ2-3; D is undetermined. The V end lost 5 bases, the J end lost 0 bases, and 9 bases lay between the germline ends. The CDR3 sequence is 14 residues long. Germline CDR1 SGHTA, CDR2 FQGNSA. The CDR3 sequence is CASSPPSSTDTQYF. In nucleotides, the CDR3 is TGTGCCAGCAGCCCCCCGTCTAGCACAGATACGCAGTATTTT.

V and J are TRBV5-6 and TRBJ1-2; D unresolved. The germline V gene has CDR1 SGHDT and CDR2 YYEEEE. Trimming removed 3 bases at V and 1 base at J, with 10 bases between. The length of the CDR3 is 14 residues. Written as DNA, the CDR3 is TGTGCCAGCAGCTCCGGAGGGAGTAACTATGGCTACACCTTC. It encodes CASSSGGSNYGYTF.

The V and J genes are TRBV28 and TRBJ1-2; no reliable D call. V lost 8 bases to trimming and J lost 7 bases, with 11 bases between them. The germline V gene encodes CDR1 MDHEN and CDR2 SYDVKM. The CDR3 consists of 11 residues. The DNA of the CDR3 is TGTGCCAGCCGGCAGGTGGGTGGCTACACCTTC. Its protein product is CASRQVGGYTF.

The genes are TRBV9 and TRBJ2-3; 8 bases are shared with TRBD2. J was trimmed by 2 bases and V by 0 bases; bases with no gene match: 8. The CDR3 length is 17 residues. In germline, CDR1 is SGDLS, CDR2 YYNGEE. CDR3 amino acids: CASSVESGGPSTDTQYF. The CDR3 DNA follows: TGTGCCAGCAGCGTAGAATCGGGGGGGCCCTCCACAGATACGCAGTATTTT.